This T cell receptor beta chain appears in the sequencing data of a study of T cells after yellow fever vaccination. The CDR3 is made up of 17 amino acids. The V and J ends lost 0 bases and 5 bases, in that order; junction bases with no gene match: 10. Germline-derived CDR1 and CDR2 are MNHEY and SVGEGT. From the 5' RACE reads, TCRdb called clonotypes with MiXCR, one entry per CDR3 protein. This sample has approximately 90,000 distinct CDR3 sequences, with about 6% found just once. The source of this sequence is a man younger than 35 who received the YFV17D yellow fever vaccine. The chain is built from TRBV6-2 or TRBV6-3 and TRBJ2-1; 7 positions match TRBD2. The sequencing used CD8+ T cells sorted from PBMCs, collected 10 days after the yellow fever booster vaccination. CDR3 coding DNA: TGTGCCAGCAGTTACTCGACATACGGGGGGAGAAACAATGAGCAGTTCTTC. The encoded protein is CASSYSTYGGRNNEQFF.